This TCR beta chain originates from a study of Graves' ophthalmopathy and Graves' hyperthyroidism (dated by TCRdb to between 2018 and 2020). For context, the study as a whole: Peripheral blood samples were taken at the time of initial diagnosis, before any treatment was given. The study used signatures of the TCR beta repertoire to tell Graves' ophthalmopathy apart from Graves' hyperthyroidism and to predict which patients would progress to ophthalmopathy. In total, 135 blood samples were TCR-sequenced: 43 ophthalmopathy, approximately 75 hyperthyroidism and approximately 17 hyperthyroidism-to-ophthalmopathy patients. To explore V-J signatures that distinguish ophthalmopathy from hyperthyroidism, a discovery set of around 100 patients was enrolled, made up of roughly 41 with ophthalmopathy and 55 to 65 with stable hyperthyroidism. An independent validation cohort comprised 18 hyperthyroidism patients and some 16 patients who later progressed from hyperthyroidism to ophthalmopathy. T-cell repertoires of thyroid tissue and blood were compared in a handful of hyperthyroidism patients. Following sample collection, hyperthyroidism patients were given methimazole at a starting dose of 30 mg daily, and ophthalmopathy patients were given high-dose intravenous methylprednisolone. For training and testing, the 100 patients in the discovery cohort were randomly divided in a 7:3 ratio.

Via the germline V gene, CDR1 is SQVTM and CDR2 ANQGSEA. Relative to germline, V is 1 base shorter and J is 2 bases shorter, with 15 bases between their ends. The CDR3, from cysteine to phenylalanine, totals 15 residues. The only DNA kept is the CDR3, 45 bases in frame from the first base. For repertoire sequencing, the TCR beta CDR3 regions were amplified from RNA transcripts. HTBI primers and the Qiagen OneStep RT-PCR kit were used in a first-round RT-PCR, which was followed by a second-round multiplex PCR, size selection and purification. Libraries were sequenced on an Illumina HiSeq2000 using paired-end 100 bp reads. In the paper's pipeline: SOAPnuke was used to process the reads, removing any read that contained adapters or uncalled bases, had a mean Phred below 15, or lacked an exact match to the constant primer or identifier. COPE v1.2.5 was used to merge the high-quality paired reads. Unique nucleotide sequences were defined as clonotypes and aligned to IMGT TRB V, D and J references using MiTCR v1.1. The analysis was limited to V-J combinations with a frequency above 0.0001, which together covered 99% to 99.2% of the repertoires. For each V-J combination, a TCR clonal expansion and chaos score was defined as F50 clonal expansion divided by the chaos observed in the TCRdist matrix. Features were reduced by Welch's t-statistics and random forest to around 14 V-J combinations, which fed a naive Bayes classifier. The similarity between thyroid and blood repertoires was quantified using the Morisita-Horn index. TCRdb trimmed the raw reads at Q25, called clones with MiXCR and kept productive beta chains. All rows with the same CDR3 protein become a single entry with the most common DNA and genes. It is TCRdb's table, rather than the study itself, that gives the V and J calls and clone size. The sample table records 200,000 to 250,000 distinct CDR3 sequences; 25% to 30% of these occur just once. The ten largest make up around 9.8% of the sample.

This clonotype was observed at least ten times. No antigen is known for it. No much larger clone is present one base from it, and per-base qualities are unavailable. Patients with ophthalmopathy had moderately to severely active disease, with a Clinical Activity Score of 3 or more, a NOSPECS grade of 4 or more, and a disease duration of less than 3 months. Patients with other autoimmune diseases, uncontrolled infections, pregnancy or lactation were excluded. Diagnosis was based on clinical symptoms, serum thyroxine, TRAb, thyroid ultrasound and orbital computed tomography. PBMCs were isolated from around 10 ml of fresh peripheral blood by Ficoll-Paque density gradient centrifugation. Total RNA was extracted using Trizol reagent, and RNA quality was checked on an Agilent 2100 Bioanalyzer. The full study reports these points: In validation, the model predicted ophthalmopathy progression with about 71% sensitivity and 72.22% specificity; some 13 predicted patients were CT-confirmed with GO in a median of around 6 months. Ophthalmopathy was separated from stable hyperthyroidism by the 13-signature model with about 88% sensitivity and 81% to 83% specificity in cross-validation and with 80%/75% in the test set. Among expanded thyroid clonotypes with frequency above 0.001, most also showed up in blood, which suggests that blood repertoires may reflect the thyroid immune response. No statistical method was used to set the sample size in advance, and the investigators knew which group each participant was assigned to.

The receptor comes from a man aged 45-65 years with Graves' ophthalmopathy. Donor details come from another sample of the same person, matched by shared clones. Recombination joined TRBV29-1 with TRBJ2-7, with the D call perhaps TRBD1 or TRBD2, each one matching 5 bases. Sequencing was done on a sample of peripheral blood. In nucleotides, the sequence is TGCAGCGTTGAAGTTGGAGGCGACAGACCCTACGAGCAGTACTTC. Translated, it gives CSVEVGGDRPYEQYF.